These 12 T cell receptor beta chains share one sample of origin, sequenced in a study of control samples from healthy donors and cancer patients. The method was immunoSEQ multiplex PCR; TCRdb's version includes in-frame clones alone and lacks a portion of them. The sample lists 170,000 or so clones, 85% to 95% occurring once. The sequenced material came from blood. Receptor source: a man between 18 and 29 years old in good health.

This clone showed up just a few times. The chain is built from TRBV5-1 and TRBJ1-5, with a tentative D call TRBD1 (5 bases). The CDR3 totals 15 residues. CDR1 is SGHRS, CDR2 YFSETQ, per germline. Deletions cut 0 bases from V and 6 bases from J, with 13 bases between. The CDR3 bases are TGCGCCAGCAGCTTGGCGGCAGGGTTAGGTCAGCCCCAGCATTTT. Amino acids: CASSLAAGLGQPQHF.

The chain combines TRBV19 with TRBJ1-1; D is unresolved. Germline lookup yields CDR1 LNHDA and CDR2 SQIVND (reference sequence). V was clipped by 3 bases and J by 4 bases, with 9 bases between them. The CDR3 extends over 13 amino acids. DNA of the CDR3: TGTGCCAGTAGTATTCGCCGGTTCACTGAAGCTTTCTTT. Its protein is CASSIRRFTEAFF.

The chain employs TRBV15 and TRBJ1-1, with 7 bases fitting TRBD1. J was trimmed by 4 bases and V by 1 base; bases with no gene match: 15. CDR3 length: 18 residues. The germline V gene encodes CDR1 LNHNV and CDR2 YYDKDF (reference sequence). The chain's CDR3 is CATSRAHPTGSGGTEAFF. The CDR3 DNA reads TGTGCCACCAGCAGAGCCCACCCGACAGGGTCGGGTGGCACTGAAGCTTTCTTT.

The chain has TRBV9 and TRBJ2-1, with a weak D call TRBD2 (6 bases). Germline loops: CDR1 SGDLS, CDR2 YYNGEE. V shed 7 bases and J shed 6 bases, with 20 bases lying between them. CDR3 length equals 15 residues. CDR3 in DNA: TGTGCCAGCGGAGGGACCGGGACCCCGTCCAATGAGCAGTTCTTC. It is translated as CASGGTGTPSNEQFF.

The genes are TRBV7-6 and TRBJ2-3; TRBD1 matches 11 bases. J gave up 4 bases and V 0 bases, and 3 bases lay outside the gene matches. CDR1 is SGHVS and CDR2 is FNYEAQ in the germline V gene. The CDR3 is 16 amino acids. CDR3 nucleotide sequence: TGTGCCAGCAGCTTAGCCGGGACAGGGGGAGCAGATACGCAGTATTTT. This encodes CASSLAGTGGADTQYF.

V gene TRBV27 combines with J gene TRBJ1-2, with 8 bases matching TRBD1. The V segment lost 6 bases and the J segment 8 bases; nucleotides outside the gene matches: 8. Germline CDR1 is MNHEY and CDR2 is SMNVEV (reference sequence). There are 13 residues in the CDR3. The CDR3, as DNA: TGTGCCAGCAGATCGACAGGGGATAGCGGCTACACCTTC. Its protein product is CASRSTGDSGYTF.

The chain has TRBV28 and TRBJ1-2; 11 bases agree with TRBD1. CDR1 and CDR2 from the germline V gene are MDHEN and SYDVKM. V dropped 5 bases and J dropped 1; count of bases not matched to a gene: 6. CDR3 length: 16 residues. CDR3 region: CASSPGDRGINYGYTF. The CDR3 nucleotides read TGTGCCAGCAGTCCCGGGGACAGGGGGATTAACTATGGCTACACCTTC.

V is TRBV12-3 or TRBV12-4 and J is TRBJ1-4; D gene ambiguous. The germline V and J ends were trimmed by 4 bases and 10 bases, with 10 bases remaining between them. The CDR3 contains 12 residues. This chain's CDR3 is CASSSPAGKLFF. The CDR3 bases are TGTGCCAGCAGTTCCCCCGCAGGAAAACTGTTTTTT.

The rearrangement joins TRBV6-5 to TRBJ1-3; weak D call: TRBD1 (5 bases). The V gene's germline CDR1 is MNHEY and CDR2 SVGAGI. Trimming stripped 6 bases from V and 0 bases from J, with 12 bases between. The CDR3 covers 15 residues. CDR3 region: CASSLGGASGNTIYF. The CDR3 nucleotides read TGTGCCAGCAGCCTCGGAGGGGCCTCTGGAAACACCATATATTTT.

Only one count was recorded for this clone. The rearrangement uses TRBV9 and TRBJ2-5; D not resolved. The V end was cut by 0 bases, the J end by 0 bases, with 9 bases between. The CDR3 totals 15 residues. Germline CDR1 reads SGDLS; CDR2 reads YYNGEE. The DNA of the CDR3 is TGTGCCAGCAGCGTAGGCCTGATGTACCAAGAGACCCAGTACTTC. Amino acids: CASSVGLMYQETQYF.

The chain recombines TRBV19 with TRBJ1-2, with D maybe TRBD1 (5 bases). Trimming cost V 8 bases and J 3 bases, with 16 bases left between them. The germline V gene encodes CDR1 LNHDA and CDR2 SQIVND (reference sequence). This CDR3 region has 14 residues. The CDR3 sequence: CASGLGQGDYGYTF. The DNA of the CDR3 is TGTGCCAGTGGGCTTGGGCAGGGAGACTATGGCTACACCTTC.

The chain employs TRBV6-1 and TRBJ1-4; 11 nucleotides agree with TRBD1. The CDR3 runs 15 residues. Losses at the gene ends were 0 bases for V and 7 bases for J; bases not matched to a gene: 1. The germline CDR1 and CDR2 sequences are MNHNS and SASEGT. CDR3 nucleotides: TGTGCCAGCAGTGAAGCCGGGACAGGGGGTGAAAAACTGTTTTTT. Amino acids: CASSEAGTGGEKLFF.